The clone carrying this T cell receptor (beta chain) was seen a handful of times. V was trimmed by 3 bases and J by 5 bases, leaving 11 bases between them. There are 14 residues in the CDR3. Germline V lookup: CDR1 SGDLS, CDR2 YYNGEE. The entry originates in a study of shared T cell receptors in the human thymus. Clones were read by immunoSEQ multiplex PCR, and TCRdb kept only the in-frame ones, dropping some. The sample lists roughly 710,000 clones; roughly 88% were seen once. These same records also appear under a second study, on human thymus T cells. As that study records: What related research reported was that thymic repertoires overlapped highly among unrelated individuals.

Sequenced material: thymocytes. This clonotype originated in a girl in the first two years of life with a congenital heart defect. The chain combines TRBV9 with TRBJ2-2, with D possibly being TRBD1 (6 bases). The CDR3 spells CASSGQGWTGELFF. For the CDR3, the DNA is TGTGCCAGCAGCGGCCAGGGGTGGACCGGGGAGCTGTTTTTT.